This paragraph reports one T cell receptor (beta chain). The sample comes from a study of blood T cell repertoires in COVID-19. Sequencing was performed with immunoSEQ multiplex PCR; in TCRdb, only in-frame clones are kept and a portion is missing. The repertoire has some 56,000 clones, approximately 80% of them found once; the top ten carry around a tenth. The germline gives CDR1 SGHNT, CDR2 YYREEE (reference sequence). The CDR3 totals 16 residues. Trimming removed 4 bases from V and 5 bases from J, with 20 bases in between. The sequence derives from an older man with COVID-19, enrolled during active disease. The V call is TRBV5-4, the J call TRBJ2-3; tentatively, D is TRBD1 (8 bases). The sequenced sample consisted of peripheral blood. As DNA, the CDR3 is TGTGCCAGCAGCACGCTACAGGGGGAGGGGCTAGATACGCAGTATTTT. Translating it yields CASSTLQGEGLDTQYF. The full variable domain, in which reference TRBV5-4 and TRBJ2-3 provide the parts outside the CDR3, is ETGVTQSPTHLIKTRGQQVTLRCSSQSGHNTVSWYQQALGQGPQFIFQYYREEENGRGNFPPRFSGLQFPNYSSELNVNALELDDSALYLCASSTLQGEGLDTQYFGPGTRLTVL.